The subject of this entry is one TCR beta chain. Antigen: not known. Trimming cost V 9 bases and J 6 bases, with 11 bases left between them. There are 12 residues in the CDR3. Germline values: CDR1 SGHTA, CDR2 FQGNSA. MiXCR was run by TCRdb on the reads, yielding one entry per CDR3 protein. Among under 150,000 distinct CDR3 sequences listed, 20% to 30% were seen once. The sample comes from a study of T cell repertoires in cytomegalovirus infection. At the level of the study: Public signatures in TCR beta pointed to CMV infection and matching HLA type.

General study points: The cumulative frequency of public TCR beta families distinguished individuals who carried CMV together with the relevant HLA. In two of eight donors, the top clonotype was HLA-C-restricted CMV-specific.

The TCR sequence derives from a human donor in good health (CMV status not recorded). Some clones in this sample may be carry-over from other donors' samples. Sample: PBMCs, sequenced either directly or after in vitro stimulation (not recorded which). The chain carries TRBV7-2 and TRBJ2-2; weak D call: TRBD1 (6 bases). CDR3: CARPGASGELFF. The CDR3 DNA is TGTGCCAGGCCAGGGGCGTCCGGGGAGCTGTTTTTT.